These 23 T cell receptor beta chains were all obtained from the same sample, sequenced in a study of T cells in Graves' hyperthyroidism and ophthalmopathy. TCR beta CDR3 regions were amplified from RNA transcripts. HTBI primers were used for first-round RT-PCR of the TCR CDR3. MiXCR, run by TCRdb on the multiplex PCR reads, gives a single entry per CDR3 protein. The repertoire has some 770,000 distinct CDR3 sequences, roughly 15% of them found once; the top ten carry around 8%. The sequenced material came from blood. These receptor sequences come from a man between 18 and 29 years old with Graves' hyperthyroidism.

This clonotype was seen ten or more times. V gene TRBV2 combines with J gene TRBJ2-7; no firm D call. The CDR3 has 10 amino acids. From germline, CDR1 is SNHLY and CDR2 FYNNEI. Deletions cut 5 bases from V and 9 bases from J, with 8 bases between. CDR3 in amino acids: CASSPRGQYF. DNA of the CDR3: TGTGCCAGCAGTCCCCGAGGGCAGTACTTC. Together with reference TRBV2 and TRBJ2-7, the CDR3 gives the full variable domain: EPEVTQTPSHQVTQMGQEVILRCVPISNHLYFYWYRQILGQKVEFLVSFYNNEISEKSEIFDDQFSVERPDGSNFTLKIRSTKLEDSAMYFCASSPRGQYFGPGTRLTVT.

This clonotype was seen at least ten times. The J gene is TRBJ2-4, the V gene TRBV9, with 15 nucleotides matching TRBD2. In germline, CDR1 is SGDLS, CDR2 YYNGEE. This CDR3 contains 21 residues. With V trimmed by 0 bases and J by 0 bases, 10 bases remained unmatched. CDR3 coding DNA: TGTGCCAGCAGCGTAGGAAGTCCGGGACTAGCGGGAGGTGGAGCCAAAAACATTCAGTACTTC. This sequence encodes CASSVGSPGLAGGGAKNIQYF.

This clonotype came up many times. This chain joins TRBV5-8 and TRBJ1-2; 9 bases are a match to TRBD1. V was pared by 4 bases and J by 2 bases, with 6 bases of the junction left unmatched. CDR1 and CDR2 (germline): SGHTS, YDEGEE. This CDR3 has 15 amino acids. CDR3 DNA sequence: TGTGCCAGCAGCCTCCGGGACAGGGTAAACTATGGCTACACCTTC. Its protein is CASSLRDRVNYGYTF.

This clonotype was seen at least ten times. The chain recombines TRBV2 with TRBJ2-3, with D possibly TRBD1 on 6 matching bases. V was shortened by 4 bases and J by 8 bases, with 7 bases between the two germline ends. Per the germline V gene, CDR1 is SNHLY and CDR2 is FYNNEI. The CDR3 consists of 11 residues. The CDR3 sequence is CASSARGTQYF. Here the CDR3 DNA reads TGTGCCAGCAGTGCCAGGGGTACGCAGTATTTT.

This clonotype was detected many times. The chain combines TRBV7-2 with TRBJ2-5; possible D gene TRBD2, 5 bases. The V end lost 2 bases, the J end lost 3 bases, and 10 bases lay between the germline ends. Germline V lookup: CDR1 SGHTA, CDR2 FQGNSA. The CDR3 runs 14 residues. In nucleotides, the CDR3 is TGTGCCAGCAGCTTATCCCCAGCGGAAGAGACCCAGTACTTC. It yields the protein CASSLSPAEETQYF.

This chain links TRBV28 with TRBJ1-1; D is uncertain. The ends were cut back, 6 bases at V and 1 base at J, with 9 bases in the middle. CDR1 and CDR2 (germline): MDHEN, SYDVKM. The CDR3 extends over 13 amino acids. The CDR3 sequence: CASRLGGNTEAFF. The CDR3 DNA reads as TGTGCCAGCAGACTTGGAGGGAACACTGAAGCTTTCTTT.

Ten or more counts support this clonotype. The V gene is TRBV30, the J gene TRBJ2-1, with TRBD1 as a possible D gene (5 bases). The germline V gene has CDR1 GTSNPN and CDR2 SVGIG (reference sequence). The CDR3 length is 13 residues. V lost 3 bases and J 1 base, leaving 7 bases between the germline ends. CDR3 bases: TGTGCCTGGAGCCAGGGATCCTACAATGAGCAGTTCTTC. Its protein product is CAWSQGSYNEQFF.

This clonotype was seen a few times. This chain uses TRBV27 with TRBJ1-4; no clear D gene. V gave up 4 bases and J gave up 8 bases, with 11 bases separating them. CDR1 is MNHEY and CDR2 is SMNVEV in the germline V gene (reference sequence). The CDR3 is made up of 13 amino acids. The CDR3 nucleotides are TGTGCCAGCAGTTACCTCGGGGAGGAAAAACTGTTTTTT. It yields the protein CASSYLGEEKLFF. The whole variable domain, remainder taken from reference TRBV27 and TRBJ1-4, is EAQVTQNPRYLITVTGKKLTVTCSQNMNHEYMSWYRQDPGLGLRQIYYSMNVEVTDKGDVPEGYKVSRKEKRNFPLILESPSPNQTSLYFCASSYLGEEKLFFGSGTQLSVL.

The chain carries TRBV6-2 or TRBV6-3 and TRBJ2-2; 10 nucleotides agree with TRBD2. V dropped 2 bases and J dropped 5; count of bases not matched to a gene: 2. CDR1 is MNHEY, CDR2 SVGEGT, per germline. The CDR3 is 15 residues long. CDR3 region: CASSYLLAGTGELFF. Written as DNA, the CDR3 is TGTGCCAGCAGTTACCTACTAGCGGGGACCGGGGAGCTGTTTTTT.

This clonotype has ten or more counts. The genes are TRBV18 and TRBJ2-3; tentative D call: TRBD1 (6 bases). Trimming took 4 bases from V and 4 from J, leaving 18 bases between them. The germline V gene encodes CDR1 KGHSH and CDR2 LQKENI. The CDR3 runs 16 residues. CDR3 nucleotides: TGTGCCAGCTCACTATTAACCGGACAGAGCGCAGATACGCAGTATTTT. Translating it yields CASSLLTGQSADTQYF.

V and J are TRBV29-1 and TRBJ1-5; TRBD1 matches at 9 bases. Germline trimming cut 6 bases from V and 6 bases from J; bases unmatched to any gene: 15. This CDR3 has 16 amino acids. The germline gives CDR1 SQVTM, CDR2 ANQGSEA. DNA of the CDR3: TGCAGCGTCGACAGAATAGGACAGGGGAGGGCTCAGCCCCAGCATTTT. Its protein product is CSVDRIGQGRAQPQHF. Looking up the rest from reference TRBV29-1 and TRBJ1-5 gives the full variable domain: SAVISQKPSRDICQRGTSLTIQCQVDSQVTMMFWYRQQPGQSLTLIATANQGSEATYESGFVIDKFPISRPNLTFSTLTVSNMSPEDSSIYLCSVDRIGQGRAQPQHFGDGTRLSIL.

This clonotype was observed at least ten times. The chain combines TRBV12-3 or TRBV12-4 with TRBJ1-4; 11 bases map to TRBD1. The CDR3 runs to 14 residues. Trimming took 5 bases from V and 8 from J; bases not matched to a gene: 4. The CDR3 bases are TGTGCCAGCAGTCAGGACAGGGGGCTAGAAAAACTGTTTTTT. Its protein product is CASSQDRGLEKLFF.

The sample holds a few counts of this clonotype. The chain couples TRBV12-3 or TRBV12-4 to TRBJ2-3; the D gene is possibly TRBD1 (7 bases). There are 13 residues in the CDR3. The ends were cut back, 11 bases at V and 3 bases at J, with 15 bases in the middle. CDR3 residues: CAGSTGRTDTQYF. In DNA form, the CDR3 reads TGTGCCGGATCGACAGGGAGGACAGATACGCAGTATTTT.

This rearrangement joins TRBV30 to TRBJ1-5; tentative D call: TRBD1 (5 bases). This CDR3 region has 13 residues. V was trimmed by 1 base and J by 5 bases, leaving 9 bases between them. CDR1 is GTSNPN and CDR2 is SVGIG in the germline V gene (reference sequence). The CDR3: CAWSGQGDQPQHF. DNA of the CDR3: TGTGCCTGGAGTGGGCAGGGAGATCAGCCCCAGCATTTT.

This clonotype was seen ten or more times. The chain combines TRBV5-1 with TRBJ2-7; 9 bases align to TRBD2. The germline V gene has CDR1 SGHRS and CDR2 YFSETQ. There are 15 residues in the CDR3. J gave up 2 bases and V 3 bases, and 6 bases lay outside the gene matches. This CDR3 reads CASSSPTSGTYEQYF. The CDR3 DNA reads as TGCGCCAGCAGCTCCCCGACTAGCGGAACCTACGAGCAGTACTTC.

About this clonotype: A read error may be the cause here, since a much bigger clone is one base away. The chain has TRBV28 and TRBJ2-1; no definite D call. Germline V gives CDR1 MDHEN, CDR2 SYDVKM. The CDR3 loop spans 12 amino acids. The CDR3 sequence: CAGSPIFHEQFF. The CDR3 DNA follows: TGTGCCGGCAGCCCTATTTTCCATGAGCAGTTCTTC.

This clonotype has a handful of counts. The V and J genes are TRBV11-2 and TRBJ2-5, with 10 positions matching TRBD2. The germline CDR1 and CDR2 sequences are SGHAT and FQNNGV. The CDR3 contains 15 residues. With 6 bases clipped from V and 5 bases from J, the junction kept 9 bases outside the gene matches. The DNA for the CDR3 is TGTGCCAGCAGTCCAATAGCGGGAGGCTCGGAGACCCAGTACTTC. Protein sequence: CASSPIAGGSETQYF.

In the case of this clonotype: A much larger clone differs from this one at a single base, so this may be a read error. This chain connects TRBV13 to TRBJ2-7; TRBD1 matches at 7 bases. Losses at the gene ends were 4 bases for V and 5 bases for J; bases not matched to a gene: 5. The germline V gene has CDR1 PRHDT and CDR2 FYEKMQ (reference sequence). The length of the CDR3 is 13 residues. CDR3 loop: CASSYRGFHEQYF. CDR3 nucleotides: TGTGCCAGCAGCTACAGGGGTTTCCACGAGCAGTACTTC.

Details on this clonotype: It may be a read error: a sequence one base away is much more abundant. The V gene is TRBV6-1, the J gene TRBJ2-7, with D perhaps given as TRBD1 or TRBD2 (5 bases each). The germline V and J ends were trimmed by 8 bases and 7 bases, with 18 bases remaining between them. Germline V gene lookup returns CDR1 MNHNS and CDR2 SASEGT. This CDR3 has 13 amino acids. CDR3 in amino acids: CASGKGLAGEQYF. The DNA of the CDR3 is TGTGCCAGCGGAAAGGGGCTAGCTGGGGAGCAGTACTTC.

This clonotype has ten or more counts. The J gene is TRBJ2-3, the V gene TRBV6-5; no reliable D call. The germline CDR1 and CDR2 sequences are MNHEY and SVGAGI. The CDR3 is made up of 13 amino acids. With 2 bases removed from V and 0 bases from J, the gap between germline ends came to 3 bases. CDR3 loop: CASSYDSTDTQYF. CDR3 DNA sequence: TGTGCCAGCAGTTACGACAGCACAGATACGCAGTATTTT.

This clonotype was seen ten or more times. The chain recombines TRBV6-2 or TRBV6-3 with TRBJ2-1; a possible D gene is TRBD2 (6 bases). V gave up 4 bases and J gave up 10 bases, with 11 bases separating them. The CDR3 contains 12 residues. Germline loops: CDR1 MNHEY, CDR2 SVGEGT. The CDR3 nucleotides are TGTGCCAGCAGTTGGAGGGCGGGCGAGCAGTTCTTC. Translation: CASSWRAGEQFF.

This chain joins TRBV19 and TRBJ2-2; D unclear. V was clipped by 3 bases and J by 1 base, with 6 bases between them. Germline CDR1 reads LNHDA; CDR2 reads SQIVND (reference sequence). The CDR3 contains 14 residues. The CDR3 reads CASSIHGNTGELFF. The CDR3 DNA follows: TGTGCCAGTAGTATTCATGGGAACACCGGGGAGCTGTTTTTT.

The CDR3 DNA reads TGTGCCAGCTCACCTGCTATACGGGCAGACCTGACAATTTCGGCTTTCTTT. Amino acid sequence: CASSPAIRADLTISAFF. V gene TRBV18 combines with J gene TRBJ1-1; D remains unclear. Per the germline V gene, CDR1 is KGHSH and CDR2 is LQKENI. The ends were cut back, 3 bases at V and 11 bases at J, with 28 bases in the middle. This CDR3 is 17 amino acids long.